A single sample is the source of the 13 T cell receptor beta chains below, sequenced in a study. TCRdb analysed the RT-PCR reads with MiXCR anew, one entry per CDR3 protein. The data hold about 700,000 distinct CDR3 sequences, with about 14% observed a single time. Sequencing used memory CD4+ T cells from blood. The receptors come from a female donor in good health, serving as a healthy control.

This clonotype was counted between two and nine times. The gene calls are TRBV7-6 and TRBJ2-5; a possible D gene is TRBD2 (5 bases). The CDR3 has 15 amino acids. Germline V gene sequence: CDR1 SGHVS, CDR2 FNYEAQ. Trimming pared 3 bases from V and 3 bases from J, leaving 14 bases between. For the CDR3, the DNA is TGTGCCAGCAGCTTTTTGACGGGAAAGGAAGAGACCCAGTACTTC. Amino acids: CASSFLTGKEETQYF. Based on the CDR3 plus reference TRBV7-6 and TRBJ2-5, the full variable domain is GAGVSQSPRYKVTKRGQDVALRCDPISGHVSLYWYRQALGQGPEFLTYFNYEAQQDKSGLPNDRFSAERPEGSISTLTIQRTEQRDSAMYRCASSFLTGKEETQYFGPGTRLLVL.

This clonotype has at least ten counts. The V gene is TRBV6-5, the J gene TRBJ2-7; D might be TRBD2 (6 bases). This CDR3 is 16 amino acids long. Between the trimmed V and J ends, which lost 2 bases and 3 bases, there was a span of 17 bases. Germline values: CDR1 MNHEY, CDR2 SVGAGI. The DNA of the CDR3 is TGTGCCAGCAGTTACGGGCGTAGCGGAAGATACTACGAGCAGTACTTC. Residues: CASSYGRSGRYYEQYF.

This clonotype has just a few counts. The chain links TRBV20-1 to TRBJ1-2; D is ambiguous. The V end lost 0 bases, the J end lost 7 bases, and 12 bases lay between the germline ends. Per the germline V gene, CDR1 is DFQATT and CDR2 is SNEGSKA (reference sequence). The CDR3 length is 13 residues. This chain's CDR3 is CSARDRIEFGYTF. The DNA for the CDR3 is TGCAGTGCTAGAGACCGGATAGAGTTTGGCTACACCTTC.

The CDR3 sequence: CASSPSSAEAFF. CDR3 bases: TGTGCCAGCAGTCCCTCGAGTGCTGAAGCTTTCTTT. The rearrangement uses TRBV7-2 and TRBJ1-1; D gene uncertain. In germline, CDR1 is SGHTA, CDR2 FQGNSA. Trimming stripped 6 bases from V and 6 bases from J, with 11 bases between. The CDR3 consists of 12 residues.

This clonotype was detected only a few times. The chain uses TRBV20-1 and TRBJ2-7; D not resolved. This CDR3 contains 14 residues. Trimming cost V 3 bases and J 2 bases, with 14 bases left between them. Germline loops: CDR1 DFQATT, CDR2 SNEGSKA (reference sequence). This CDR3 reads CSASPGARTYEQYF. The CDR3 DNA reads TGCAGTGCTAGTCCGGGTGCTAGAACCTACGAGCAGTACTTC.

This chain connects TRBV5-1 to TRBJ1-6; 8 bases match TRBD1. The CDR3 runs to 15 residues. The J segment lost 10 bases and the V segment lost 3 bases, leaving 9 bases of the junction unmatched. CDR1 is SGHRS, CDR2 YFSETQ, per germline. This chain's CDR3 is CASSSRQGFRSPLHF. The CDR3 DNA follows: TGCGCCAGCAGCTCCCGACAGGGGTTTAGATCACCCCTCCACTTT.

This clonotype occurred many times. J is TRBJ2-1 and V is TRBV7-3; TRBD2 matches 8 bases. CDR1 and CDR2 (germline): SGHTA, FQGTGA. V shed 5 bases and J 6 bases; nucleotides not matched to a gene: 9. CDR3 length equals 15 residues. The CDR3 region is CASSLLSGTGNEQFF. CDR3 bases: TGTGCCAGCAGCCTCCTTAGCGGGACGGGCAATGAGCAGTTCTTC.

This rearrangement joins TRBV3-1 to TRBJ2-3, with D possibly TRBD2 on 7 matching bases. The CDR3 length is 16 residues. Germline V lookup: CDR1 LGHDT, CDR2 YNNKEL (reference sequence). Deletions cut 3 bases from V and 2 bases from J, with 15 bases between. The CDR3 here is CASSQRGGAFTDTQYF. The CDR3 DNA sequence: TGTGCCAGCAGCCAGAGAGGGGGGGCCTTCACAGATACGCAGTATTTT.

This clonotype has ten or more counts. The chain combines TRBV4-1 with TRBJ2-7, with TRBD2 identical over 10 bases. The CDR3 consists of 14 residues. Germline V lookup: CDR1 MGHRA, CDR2 YSYEKL. The V and J ends lost 2 bases and 3 bases, in that order; junction bases with no gene match: 1. The CDR3 is CASSQRLAGYEQYF. CDR3 sequence (DNA): TGCGCCAGCAGCCAAAGACTAGCGGGCTACGAGCAGTACTTC.

The chain recombines TRBV5-5 with TRBJ2-5, with D unresolved. CDR1 is SGHKS and CDR2 is YYEKEE in the germline V gene (reference sequence). V was cut by 0 bases and J by 7 bases, with 7 bases left in between. This CDR3 has 12 amino acids. CDR3 amino acids: CASSLAVGTQYF. The DNA for the CDR3 is TGTGCCAGCAGCTTGGCCGTGGGGACCCAGTACTTC.

The V and J genes are TRBV20-1 and TRBJ2-1; 8 bases are shared with TRBD2. There are 14 residues in the CDR3. In germline, CDR1 is DFQATT, CDR2 SNEGSKA (reference sequence). V lost 2 bases and J lost 9; bases outside the gene matches: 9. CDR3 region: CSARPGGPSTEQFF. The CDR3 nucleotides are TGCAGTGCTAGACCGGGGGGGCCGTCAACTGAGCAGTTCTTC.

This clonotype was observed at least ten times. This chain links TRBV20-1 with TRBJ2-3; maybe TRBD2 (6 bases). The CDR3 covers 14 residues. V was trimmed by 2 bases and J by 3 bases, leaving 12 bases between them. Germline lookup yields CDR1 DFQATT and CDR2 SNEGSKA (reference sequence). The CDR3, as DNA: TGCAGTGCTAGACCGGCGGGGAATACAGATACGCAGTATTTT. It codes for CSARPAGNTDTQYF.

Many counts were recorded for this clonotype. The V gene is TRBV7-2, the J gene TRBJ2-7; 7 bases match TRBD1. This CDR3 spans 17 amino acids. Trimming at V came to 5 bases and at J to 4 bases, leaving 17 bases not matched to a gene. Per germline, CDR1 SGHTA and CDR2 FQGNSA. The CDR3 region has the DNA TGTGCCAGCAGCATTAACCCACAGGGGCTGTCGTTTTACGAGCAGTACTTC. Translated: CASSINPQGLSFYEQYF.